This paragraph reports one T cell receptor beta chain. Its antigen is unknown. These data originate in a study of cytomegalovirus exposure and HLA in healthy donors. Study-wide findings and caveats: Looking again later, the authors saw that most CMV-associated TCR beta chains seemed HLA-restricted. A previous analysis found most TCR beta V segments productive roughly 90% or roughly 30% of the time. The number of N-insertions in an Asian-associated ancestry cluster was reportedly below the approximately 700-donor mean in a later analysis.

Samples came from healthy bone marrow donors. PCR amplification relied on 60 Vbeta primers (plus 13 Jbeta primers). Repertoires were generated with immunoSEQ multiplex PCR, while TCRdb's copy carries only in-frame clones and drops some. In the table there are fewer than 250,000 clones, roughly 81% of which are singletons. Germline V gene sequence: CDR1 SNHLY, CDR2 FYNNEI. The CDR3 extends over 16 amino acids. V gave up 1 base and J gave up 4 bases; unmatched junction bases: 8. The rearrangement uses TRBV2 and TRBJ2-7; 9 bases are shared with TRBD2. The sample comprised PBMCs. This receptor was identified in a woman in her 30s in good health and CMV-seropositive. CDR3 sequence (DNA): TGTGCCAGCAGTGAAGGATTCGTGACTAGCGGATACGAGCAGTACTTC. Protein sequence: CASSEGFVTSGYEQYF.